This TCR beta chain was retrieved from a study of regulatory T cells in long-lasting Graves disease. Study results and limitations: Small sample size may have lowered accuracy. Persistent disease was associated with favored TRBV28 usage and with favored use of TRBJ1-2 and TRBJ2-5.

This clonotype was detected ten times or more. Its antigen is unidentified. This sample's time point: newly diagnosed GD, antithyroid drugs for less than 3 months. From PBMCs, RNA was extracted and then used to make the TCR library. Investigators report Graves' disease was diagnosed under American Thyroid Association guidelines. This CDR3 contains 14 residues. V was trimmed by 5 bases and J by 3 bases, leaving 10 bases between them. CDR3 regions were amplified by Arm-PCR using iRepertoire HTBI primers to build TCR beta libraries. MiXCR, applied by TCRdb to the multiplex PCR reads, yields one record per CDR3 protein. The sample yields hundreds of thousands of distinct CDR3 sequences, approximately 15% seen once. This sample was also put to use in a study of T cells in Graves' hyperthyroidism and ophthalmopathy.

Material: peripheral blood mononuclear cells (PBMCs), obtained at new diagnosis, from a patient treated with antithyroid drugs. The genes are TRBV12-3 or TRBV12-4 and TRBJ2-2, with D possibly being TRBD1 (6 bases). This receptor was obtained from a man aged 40-50 years with Graves disease. CDR3 nucleotides: TGTGCCAGCAGTAAGGACAGATACACCGGGGAGCTGTTTTTT. It yields the protein CASSKDRYTGELFF.